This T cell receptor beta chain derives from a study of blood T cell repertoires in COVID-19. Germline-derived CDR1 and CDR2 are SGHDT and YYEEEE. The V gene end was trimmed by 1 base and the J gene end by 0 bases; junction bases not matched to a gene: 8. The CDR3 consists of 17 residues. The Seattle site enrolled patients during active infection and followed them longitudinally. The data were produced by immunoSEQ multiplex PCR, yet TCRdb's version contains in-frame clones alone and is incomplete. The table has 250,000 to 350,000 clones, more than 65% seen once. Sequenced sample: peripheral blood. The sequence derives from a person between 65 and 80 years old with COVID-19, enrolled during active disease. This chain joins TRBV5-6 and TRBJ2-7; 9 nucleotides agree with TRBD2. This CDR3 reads CASSLSLAGKSSYEQYF. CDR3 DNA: TGTGCCAGCAGCTTGAGTCTAGCGGGGAAGAGCTCCTACGAGCAGTACTTC.